These T cell receptor beta chains were read from a single sample in a study of cytotoxic CD8 clonotypes in ibrutinib-treated CLL. TCRdb keeps only in-frame clones here, not all; method: immunoSEQ multiplex PCR. The data hold 35,000 to 40,000 clones, with approximately 70% observed a single time. Specimen: PBMCs, collected at disease progression, from a patient treated with ibrutinib. Every receptor here comes from a human donor with chronic lymphocytic leukemia. Each CDR3 is given with its conserved first and last residue. A D gene is named only where the DNA matches it firmly. Clone size is stated in some rows and not others, as once, few, many or a class when expanded.

v_call: TRBV7-3; clone_size: -; d_call: -; j_call: TRBJ2-1; cdr3_nt: TGTGCCACCTCCGTACAGGGGGGGAATGAGCAGTTCTTC; cdr3_aa: CATSVQGGNEQFF
v_call: TRBV7-2; clone_size: few; d_call: -; j_call: TRBJ2-2; cdr3_nt: TGTGCCAGCAGCTTAGTACTGCCGGGGAACACCGGGGAGCTGTTTTTT; cdr3_aa: CASSLVLPGNTGELFF
v_call: TRBV6-1; clone_size: -; d_call: TRBD2; j_call: TRBJ2-1; cdr3_nt: TGTGCCAGCGGGCGACTAGCGGCCGACAATGAGCAGTTCTTC; cdr3_aa: CASGRLAADNEQFF
v_call: TRBV21-1; clone_size: -; d_call: -; j_call: TRBJ2-6; cdr3_nt: TGTGCCAGCAGGTTATCAGGGGGAGGTGACTCTGGGGCCAACGTCCTGACTTTC; cdr3_aa: CASRLSGGGDSGANVLTF
v_call: TRBV10-3; clone_size: -; d_call: TRBD1; j_call: TRBJ2-3; cdr3_nt: TGTGCCATCATGCAGGGACAGGGTGGAGATACGCAGTATTTT; cdr3_aa: CAIMQGQGGDTQYF
v_call: TRBV5-6; clone_size: -; d_call: -; j_call: TRBJ2-5; cdr3_nt: TGTGCCAGCAGCCTGGACTGCCAAGAGACCCAGTACTTC; cdr3_aa: CASSLDCQETQYF
v_call: TRBV6-5; clone_size: -; d_call: -; j_call: TRBJ1-2; cdr3_nt: TGTGCCAGCAGTTACGACGCGGATTCAAACTATGGCTACACCTTC; cdr3_aa: CASSYDADSNYGYTF
v_call: TRBV7-2; clone_size: -; d_call: -; j_call: TRBJ2-1; cdr3_nt: TGTGCCAGCAGCTCCCCGGGGAGCCCCCTCCATGAGCAGTTCTTC; cdr3_aa: CASSSPGSPLHEQFF
v_call: TRBV27; clone_size: few; d_call: -; j_call: TRBJ1-2; cdr3_nt: TGTGCCAGCAGTGATGGAGGACAGAATTATGGCTACACCTTC; cdr3_aa: CASSDGGQNYGYTF
v_call: TRBV18; clone_size: -; d_call: -; j_call: TRBJ2-4; cdr3_nt: TGTGCCAGCTCACTAGTCGTTGGGGGGCTCGGAGACATTCAGTACTTC; cdr3_aa: CASSLVVGGLGDIQYF
v_call: TRBV29-1; clone_size: -; d_call: -; j_call: TRBJ2-3; cdr3_nt: TGCAGCGTTGGGGACGCTTACACAGATACGCAGTATTTT; cdr3_aa: CSVGDAYTDTQYF
v_call: TRBV4-1; clone_size: -; d_call: TRBD1; j_call: TRBJ2-1; cdr3_nt: TGCGCCAGCAGCCTCGGACAGGGGTACAATGAGCAGTTCTTC; cdr3_aa: CASSLGQGYNEQFF
v_call: TRBV6-4; clone_size: once; d_call: TRBD1; j_call: TRBJ2-4; cdr3_nt: TGTGCCAGCAGGGAACTACAGGGGGAGTCCAAAAACATTCAGTACTTC; cdr3_aa: CASRELQGESKNIQYF
v_call: TRBV11-2; clone_size: -; d_call: -; j_call: TRBJ2-1; cdr3_nt: TGTGCCAGCAGCTTAGGGGCCAACGGTTACAATGAGCAGTTCTTC; cdr3_aa: CASSLGANGYNEQFF
v_call: TRBV5-6; clone_size: -; d_call: TRBD1; j_call: TRBJ1-3; cdr3_nt: TGTGCCAGCAGCTGGGGGACAGCTATCTCTGGAAACACCATATATTTT; cdr3_aa: CASSWGTAISGNTIYF
v_call: TRBV14; clone_size: -; d_call: -; j_call: TRBJ1-2; cdr3_nt: TGTGCCAGCAGCCAAGGGTGGCCCATTTATGGCTACACCTTC; cdr3_aa: CASSQGWPIYGYTF
v_call: TRBV28; clone_size: -; d_call: -; j_call: TRBJ1-1; cdr3_nt: TGTGCCAGCAGTTTTTTAGGGCGCAGGGACACTGAAGCTTTCTTT; cdr3_aa: CASSFLGRRDTEAFF
v_call: TRBV25-1; clone_size: -; d_call: -; j_call: TRBJ1-3; cdr3_nt: TGTGCCAGCAGTGAAGCGGGCAGGATGAGCTCTGGAAACACCATATATTTT; cdr3_aa: CASSEAGRMSSGNTIYF
v_call: TRBV5-4; clone_size: few; d_call: TRBD1; j_call: TRBJ2-7; cdr3_nt: TGTGCCAGCAGCTTGGAGGGGACAGGGAAATCCTACGAGCAGTACTTC; cdr3_aa: CASSLEGTGKSYEQYF
v_call: TRBV20-1; clone_size: -; d_call: -; j_call: TRBJ2-3; cdr3_nt: TGCAGTGCTAGGTTGGGGGAGGGGGTGTATTTT; cdr3_aa: CSARLGEGVYF
v_call: TRBV28; clone_size: few; d_call: TRBD1; j_call: TRBJ2-7; cdr3_nt: TGTGCCAGCACGGGCAGGGGGCTTGGGGAGCAGTACTTC; cdr3_aa: CASTGRGLGEQYF
v_call: TRBV4-1; clone_size: -; d_call: -; j_call: TRBJ1-2; cdr3_nt: TGCGCCAGCAGCCAAGCGAGAAGAACTAACAGGTCCCAGGGTGGCTACACCTTC; cdr3_aa: CASSQARRTNRSQGGYTF
v_call: TRBV7-2; clone_size: -; d_call: TRBD1; j_call: TRBJ2-6; cdr3_nt: TGTGCCAGAGAAAACAGGGGAAAGACTTCTGGGGCCAACGTCCTGACTTTC; cdr3_aa: CARENRGKTSGANVLTF